The 7 T cell receptor beta chains in this list originate from one sample, sequenced in a study of OX40 agonist ivuxolimab in advanced cancers. The library relied on the immunoSEQ multiplex PCR assay. Here the immuneACCESS table is served through TCRdb, limited to in-frame sequences with V and J called. Missing clones are a known gap in these copies; in checked studies unresolved V genes cover under half, and the rest lacks a known reason. Present in this sample are about 53,000 clones, roughly 84% of which were seen just once. Roughly 4.5% of the sample lies in the top ten. Source: CD4+ or CD8+ T cells sorted from blood, taken in a trial of the OX40 agonist ivuxolimab. The source is an adult with an advanced solid tumor such as melanoma, head and neck, liver or kidney cancer.

V and J are TRBV6-4 and TRBJ2-1; D perhaps matches TRBD1 (6 bases). V shed 3 bases and J shed 4 bases, with 7 bases lying between them. Per the germline V gene, CDR1 is MRHNA and CDR2 is SNTAGT. The CDR3 is 13 residues long. The CDR3 DNA is TGTGCCAGCAGTGAGGACAGATACAATGAGCAGTTCTTC. Its protein is CASSEDRYNEQFF.

This clone has more than one count but fewer than ten. The chain joins TRBV5-1 to TRBJ2-3; D call uncertain. Trimming removed 1 base at V and 0 bases at J, with 12 bases between. The CDR3 has 16 amino acids. Germline CDR1 and CDR2: SGHRS and YFSETQ. CDR3 sequence (DNA): TGCGCCAGCAGCTTGACGGTCGGATCTAGCACAGATACGCAGTATTTT. This translates into CASSLTVGSSTDTQYF.

This clone was seen more than once but under ten times. The J gene is TRBJ1-4, the V gene TRBV5-1; D is perhaps TRBD1 (6 bases). CDR1 is SGHRS, CDR2 YFSETQ, per germline. Trimming removed 0 bases from V and 2 bases from J, with 8 bases in between. The CDR3 runs to 15 residues. For the CDR3, the DNA is TGCGCCAGCAGCTTGGTCGGGGGCACTAATGAAAAACTGTTTTTT. Translation: CASSLVGGTNEKLFF.

The V gene is TRBV9, the J gene TRBJ2-7; TRBD2 matches at 8 bases. Germline V lookup: CDR1 SGDLS, CDR2 YYNGEE. The CDR3 spans 14 residues. V was pared by 6 bases and J by 9 bases, with 14 bases of the junction left unmatched. CDR3 loop: CASTPLADLGRQYF. The CDR3 DNA reads as TGTGCCAGCACCCCACTAGCGGATCTAGGTAGGCAGTACTTC.

J is TRBJ2-3 and V is TRBV10-3; 10 bases map to TRBD1. Looked up from germline, CDR1 is ENHRY and CDR2 is SYGVKD. This CDR3 comprises 14 residues. V lost 4 bases, J lost 4 bases, and 2 bases stayed unmatched. CDR3 bases: TGTGCCATCAGTGCTGGGACAGGGGCAGATACGCAGTATTTT. Translating it yields CAISAGTGADTQYF.

This chain uses TRBV6-1 with TRBJ1-1; D possibly corresponds to TRBD1 (6 bases). Germline CDR1 reads MNHNS; CDR2 reads SASEGT. V was pared by 8 bases and J by 7 bases, with 14 bases between. This CDR3 region has 12 residues. The CDR3 bases are TGTGCCAGCTCCCTGGACAGACATGAAGCTTTCTTT. It codes for CASSLDRHEAFF.

The gene calls are TRBV5-4 and TRBJ2-7; 7 positions agree with TRBD1. CDR1 is SGHNT and CDR2 is YYREEE in the germline V gene (reference sequence). V lost 4 bases to trimming and J lost 5 bases; unmatched junction nucleotides: 9. The CDR3 is 14 residues long. Here the CDR3 DNA reads TGTGCCAGCAGCACCAGACAGGGATCACACGAGCAGTACTTC. Amino acids: CASSTRQGSHEQYF.